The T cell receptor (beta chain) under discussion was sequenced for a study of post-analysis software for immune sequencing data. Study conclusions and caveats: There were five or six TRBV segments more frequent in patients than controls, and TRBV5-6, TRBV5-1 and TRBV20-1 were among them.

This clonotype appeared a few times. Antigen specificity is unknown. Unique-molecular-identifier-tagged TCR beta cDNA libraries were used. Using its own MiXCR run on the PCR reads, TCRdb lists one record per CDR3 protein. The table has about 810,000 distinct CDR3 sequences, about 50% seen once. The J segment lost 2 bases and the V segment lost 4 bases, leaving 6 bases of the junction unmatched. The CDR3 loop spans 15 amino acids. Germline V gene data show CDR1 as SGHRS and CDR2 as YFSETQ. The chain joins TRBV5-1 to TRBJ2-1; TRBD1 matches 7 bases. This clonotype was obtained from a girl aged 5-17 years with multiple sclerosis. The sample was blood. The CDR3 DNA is TGCGCCAGCAGCCGGACAGGATCAACCTACAATGAGCAGTTCTTC. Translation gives CASSRTGSTYNEQFF.